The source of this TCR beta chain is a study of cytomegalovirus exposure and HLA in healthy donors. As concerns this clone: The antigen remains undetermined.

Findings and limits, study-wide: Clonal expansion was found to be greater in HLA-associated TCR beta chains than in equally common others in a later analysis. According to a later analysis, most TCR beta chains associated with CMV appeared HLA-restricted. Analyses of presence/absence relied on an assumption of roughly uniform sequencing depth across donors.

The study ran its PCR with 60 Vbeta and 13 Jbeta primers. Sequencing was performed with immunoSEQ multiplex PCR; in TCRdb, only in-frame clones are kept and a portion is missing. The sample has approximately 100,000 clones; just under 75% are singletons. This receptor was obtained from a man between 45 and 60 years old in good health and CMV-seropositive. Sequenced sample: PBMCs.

Here the CDR3 reads CASSFRGSDTQYF. CDR3 DNA: TGTGCCAGCAGTTTTCGGGGATCAGATACGCAGTATTTT. The J gene is TRBJ2-3, the V gene TRBV27; possibly TRBD2 for D (5 bases). Trimming pared 3 bases from V and 4 bases from J, leaving 8 bases between. The CDR3 has 13 residues. CDR1 and CDR2 from the germline V gene are MNHEY and SMNVEV (reference sequence).